These 26 T cell receptor beta chains were all obtained from the same sample, sequenced in a study of blood T cell repertoires in COVID-19. Using immunoSEQ multiplex PCR, the repertoire was profiled, and TCRdb retains in-frame clones only, with some absent. The sample consists of hundreds of thousands of clones, around 84% of them appearing once. Sequences were obtained from PBMCs or T cells enriched from blood (not recorded which). These receptors all come from a woman aged 40 to 50 with acute COVID-19.

This clone was detected only once. The V gene is TRBV11-2, the J gene TRBJ1-3, with D tentatively TRBD1 (6 bases). CDR3 length equals 15 residues. Trimming removed 8 bases from V and 0 bases from J, with 14 bases in between. Germline V gene data show CDR1 as SGHAT and CDR2 as FQNNGV. Written as DNA, the CDR3 is TGTGCCAGCGGGAAAGGGACACTCTCTGGAAACACCATATATTTT. Encoded protein: CASGKGTLSGNTIYF.

The chain employs TRBV10-3 and TRBJ2-7; perhaps TRBD1 as D (5 bases). Trimming left V 4 bases short and J 12 bases short, with 19 bases between. CDR1 ENHRY and CDR2 SYGVKD come from the germline V gene. The CDR3 is made up of 13 amino acids. CDR3 DNA sequence: TGTGCCATCAGTGGTGGGCAAGGGGCGAGCGCGTACTTC. This translates into CAISGGQGASAYF.

The chain has TRBV18 and TRBJ1-5; D ambiguous. CDR1 is KGHSH and CDR2 is LQKENI in the germline V gene. The CDR3 has 13 amino acids. Trimming removed 5 bases from V and 0 bases from J, with 5 bases in between. As DNA, the CDR3 is TGTGCCAGCTCAATCCGTAGCAATCAGCCCCAGCATTTT. Translation gives CASSIRSNQPQHF.

V usage is TRBV5-8 and J usage is TRBJ2-5; D perhaps matches TRBD2 (5 bases). CDR3 length: 17 residues. Germline CDR1 is SGHTS and CDR2 is YDEGEE. The V gene lost 0 bases and the J gene lost 4 bases, with 19 bases spanning the gap. CDR3 coding DNA: TGTGCCAGCAGCTTGGGAGGAGGCCAGCTGAAAAGAGAGACCCAGTACTTC. Its protein product is CASSLGGGQLKRETQYF. Together with reference TRBV5-8 and TRBJ2-5, the CDR3 gives the full variable domain: EAGVTQSPTHLIKTRGQQATLRCSPISGHTSVYWYQQALGLGLQFLLWYDEGEERNRGNFPPRFSGRQFPNYSSELNVNALELEDSALYLCASSLGGGQLKRETQYFGPGTRLLVL.

The gene calls are TRBV28 and TRBJ1-1; D unclear. Trimming cost V 2 bases and J 0 bases, with 10 bases left between them. This CDR3 region has 15 residues. Germline V gives CDR1 MDHEN, CDR2 SYDVKM. CDR3 in DNA: TGTGCCAGCAGTTTACCCAGTTCCATGAACACTGAAGCTTTCTTT. This codes for CASSLPSSMNTEAFF.

The V gene is TRBV27, the J gene TRBJ1-2; no clear D. Germline V gene sequence: CDR1 MNHEY, CDR2 SMNVEV (reference sequence). This CDR3 comprises 13 residues. V was trimmed by 5 bases and J by 5 bases, leaving 12 bases between them. The CDR3 nucleotides are TGTGCCAGCAGTCCACAGAATGGGTATGGCTACACCTTC. Protein product: CASSPQNGYGYTF.

This chain uses TRBV6-2 or TRBV6-3 with TRBJ2-2, with a tentative D call TRBD2 (6 bases). Trimming stripped 4 bases from V and 3 bases from J, with 12 bases between. CDR1 is MNHEY and CDR2 is SVGEGT in the germline V gene. CDR3 length: 15 amino acids. The CDR3 loop reads CASSSTGLYTGELFF. CDR3 nucleotide sequence: TGTGCCAGCAGTTCCACGGGACTCTACACCGGGGAGCTGTTTTTT.

The chain links TRBV10-3 to TRBJ1-2, with D perhaps TRBD1 (5 bases). Germline V gene sequence: CDR1 ENHRY, CDR2 SYGVKD. Trimming shortened V by 3 bases and J by 3 bases, and 11 bases separated the two germline ends. This CDR3 has 14 amino acids. This chain's CDR3 is CAISDLSRDYGYTF. In DNA, the CDR3 is TGTGCCATCAGTGATTTAAGCAGGGACTATGGCTACACCTTC.

The chain has TRBV11-1 and TRBJ2-1; D is undetermined. Germline loops: CDR1 SGHAT, CDR2 FQDESV (reference sequence). This CDR3 spans 16 amino acids. V was shortened by 5 bases and J by 1 base, with 15 bases between the two germline ends. CDR3 sequence: CASSDIRGGSYNEQFF. The CDR3 DNA sequence: TGTGCCAGCAGCGATATTCGAGGTGGGTCCTACAATGAGCAGTTCTTC. Drawing the rest from reference TRBV11-1 and TRBJ2-1, the complete variable domain is EAEVAQSPRYKITEKSQAVAFWCDPISGHATLYWYRQILGQGPELLVQFQDESVVDDSQLPKDRFSAERLKGVDSTLKIQPAELGDSAMYLCASSDIRGGSYNEQFFGPGTRLTVL.

CDR3 nucleotides: TGTGCCAGCAGTTTAGGAGAGCAGCCCCAGCATTTT. It yields the protein CASSLGEQPQHF. The rearrangement joins TRBV12-3 or TRBV12-4 to TRBJ1-5; D ambiguous. V was pared by 1 base and J by 7 bases, with 5 bases between. This CDR3 has 12 residues.

The chain couples TRBV5-1 to TRBJ2-1; 10 nucleotides align to TRBD2. CDR1 and CDR2 from the germline V gene are SGHRS and YFSETQ. This CDR3 is 14 amino acids long. The V segment lost 6 bases and the J segment 2 bases; nucleotides outside the gene matches: 2. The CDR3 bases are TGCGCCAGCACAGGGACTAGCGCCTACAATGAGCAGTTCTTC. It encodes CASTGTSAYNEQFF.

This chain uses TRBV6-6 with TRBJ1-4; TRBD1 is a possible D gene (6 bases). Germline values: CDR1 MNHNY, CDR2 SVGAGI (reference sequence). The CDR3 runs to 14 residues. With 11 bases removed from V and 5 bases from J, the gap between germline ends came to 18 bases. This chain's CDR3 is CAGSRGGWNEKLFF. CDR3 DNA sequence: TGTGCCGGCTCGAGGGGGGGATGGAATGAAAAACTGTTTTTT.

This chain links TRBV2 with TRBJ1-1; 7 bases fit TRBD1. Germline CDR1 is SNHLY and CDR2 is FYNNEI. The V segment lost 2 bases and the J segment 4 bases; nucleotides outside the gene matches: 4. The CDR3 extends over 14 amino acids. In nucleotides, the CDR3 is TGTGCCAGCAGTGAACAGGGGGGAGTCACTGAAGCTTTCTTT. Translating gives CASSEQGGVTEAFF. Looking up the rest from reference TRBV2 and TRBJ1-1 gives the full variable domain: EPEVTQTPSHQVTQMGQEVILRCVPISNHLYFYWYRQILGQKVEFLVSFYNNEISEKSEIFDDQFSVERPDGSNFTLKIRSTKLEDSAMYFCASSEQGGVTEAFFGQGTRLTVV.

The chain employs TRBV7-3 and TRBJ2-5; 9 bases match TRBD2. Trimming at V came to 5 bases and at J to 4 bases, leaving 14 bases not matched to a gene. The CDR3 sequence is 17 residues long. Germline V CDR1 and CDR2: SGHTA, FQGTGA. The CDR3 region has the DNA TGTGCCAGCAGCCCCACGGGGGGCGGGGGGGCTAGAGAGACCCAGTACTTC. Translating it yields CASSPTGGGGARETQYF.

This clone has at least ten counts. This rearrangement joins TRBV9 to TRBJ2-1, with 8 bases that match TRBD2. This CDR3 has 16 residues. With V trimmed by 5 bases and J by 2 bases, 9 bases remained unmatched. Looked up from germline, CDR1 is SGDLS and CDR2 is YYNGEE. CDR3 coding DNA: TGTGCCAGCAGTCGTAGACTAGCGCCAACCTACAATGAGCAGTTCTTC. It translates to CASSRRLAPTYNEQFF.

This chain uses TRBV6-2 or TRBV6-3 with TRBJ2-7; 10 positions agree with TRBD2. Trimming at V came to 5 bases and at J to 4 bases, leaving 5 bases not matched to a gene. CDR1 is MNHEY and CDR2 is SVGEGT in the germline V gene. This CDR3 contains 14 residues. The CDR3 DNA is TGTGCCAGCAGTAGGCTAGCGGGAGCGTACGAGCAGTACTTC. This translates into CASSRLAGAYEQYF.

The V and J genes are TRBV18 and TRBJ2-1; D unresolved. Germline CDR1 is KGHSH and CDR2 is LQKENI. V was pared by 2 bases and J by 0 bases, with 8 bases between. This CDR3 region has 15 residues. Here the CDR3 DNA reads TGTGCCAGCTCACCAATTCAGCGCTCCTACAATGAGCAGTTCTTC. This encodes CASSPIQRSYNEQFF.

This clone has a single count. The rearrangement joins TRBV11-2 to TRBJ1-5; maybe TRBD1 (5 bases). This CDR3 region has 14 residues. Per the germline V gene, CDR1 is SGHAT and CDR2 is FQNNGV. Trimming removed 0 bases from V and 5 bases from J, with 8 bases in between. The CDR3 spells CASSLDRGDQPQHF. The CDR3 DNA reads TGTGCCAGCAGCTTAGATCGGGGGGATCAGCCCCAGCATTTT.

The chain employs TRBV6-5 and TRBJ2-7, with D possibly TRBD2 on 5 matching bases. This CDR3 is built from 13 residues. V shed 4 bases and J shed 2 bases, with 9 bases lying between them. Germline V gene lookup returns CDR1 MNHEY and CDR2 SVGAGI. In DNA form, the CDR3 reads TGTGCCAGCAGTTGGGAGCCCACCTACGAGCAGTACTTC. Its translation is CASSWEPTYEQYF.

This chain joins TRBV4-1 and TRBJ2-7; 10 bases are shared with TRBD2. The CDR3 contains 16 residues. From germline, CDR1 is MGHRA and CDR2 YSYEKL. The J segment lost 2 bases and the V segment lost 1 base, leaving 5 bases of the junction unmatched. This chain's CDR3 is CASSQVAGGIPYEQYF. Here the CDR3 DNA reads TGCGCCAGCAGCCAAGTAGCGGGAGGAATCCCCTACGAGCAGTACTTC.

This chain joins TRBV2 and TRBJ2-7; 9 nucleotides align to TRBD1. Per the germline V gene, CDR1 is SNHLY and CDR2 is FYNNEI. With V trimmed by 3 bases and J by 3 bases, 3 bases remained unmatched. CDR3 size: 14 residues. The CDR3 loop is CASSDDRGIYEQYF. In DNA, the CDR3 is TGTGCCAGCAGTGACGACAGGGGGATCTACGAGCAGTACTTC.

The V call is TRBV2, the J call TRBJ1-3, with a weak D call TRBD1 (6 bases). Trimming cost V 0 bases and J 4 bases, with 13 bases left between them. Germline assignment: CDR1 SNHLY and CDR2 FYNNEI. This CDR3 is 16 amino acids long. CDR3 in amino acids: CASSEAPGAIGNTIYF. CDR3 nucleotide sequence: TGTGCCAGCAGTGAAGCGCCAGGGGCGATCGGAAACACCATATATTTT.

The CDR3 DNA reads as TGTGCCAGCAGCAAAAGGTCAGGGTCCCGGGACTATTCATTAGATACGCAGTATTTT. It encodes CASSKRSGSRDYSLDTQYF. This chain connects TRBV21-1 to TRBJ2-3; TRBD2 is the table's D call, not checked against the DNA. TRBV21-1 is a recognized pseudogene. The CDR3 is 19 amino acids.

The rearrangement joins TRBV30 to TRBJ1-4; no firm D call. Germline CDR1 reads GTSNPN; CDR2 reads SVGIG (reference sequence). V lost 0 bases, J lost 5 bases, and 10 bases lay in between. The CDR3 is 14 residues long. The CDR3 loop reads CAWSVFTQNEKLFF. The CDR3, as DNA: TGTGCCTGGAGTGTATTCACGCAGAATGAAAAACTGTTTTTT.

This clone has just a few counts. The chain couples TRBV28 to TRBJ1-1; D call uncertain. This CDR3 has 13 residues. V was shortened by 7 bases and J by 8 bases, with 17 bases between the two germline ends. Germline V gene sequence: CDR1 MDHEN, CDR2 SYDVKM. CDR3 in DNA: TGTGCCAGCACCACTTCCTTCGCGGGGGAAGCTTTCTTT. It yields the protein CASTTSFAGEAFF. Full variable domain (rest looked up from reference TRBV28 and TRBJ1-1): DVKVTQSSRYLVKRTGEKVFLECVQDMDHENMFWYRQDPGLGLRLIYFSYDVKMKEKGDIPEGYSVSREKKERFSLILESASTNQTSMYLCASTTSFAGEAFFGQGTRLTVV.

The V and J genes are TRBV4-1 and TRBJ1-4; maybe TRBD1 (5 bases). V lost 0 bases and J 8 bases, leaving 16 bases between the germline ends. CDR1 MGHRA and CDR2 YSYEKL come from the germline V gene. The CDR3 has 16 residues. CDR3 DNA: TGCGCCAGCAGCCAAGATCTTGGGCAGGGCGGCGAAAAACTGTTTTTT. Protein: CASSQDLGQGGEKLFF.